Described below is a single T cell receptor beta chain sequence and its context. Its antigen remains unidentified. The length of the CDR3 is 14 residues. Losses at the gene ends were 2 bases for V and 4 bases for J; bases not matched to a gene: 2. Looked up from germline, CDR1 is SNHLY and CDR2 is FYNNEI. Reverse transcription of about 0.45 to 1 ug RNA was carried out with random hexamers. Amplification of the TCR beta CDR3 was carried out by immunoSEQ multiplex PCR, which spanned a total of 54 Vbeta and 13 Jbeta segments. TCRdb re-called the immunoSEQ multiplex PCR reads with MiXCR, one entry per CDR3 protein. The sample lists tens of thousands of distinct CDR3 sequences; 85% to 95% were seen once. These data come from a study of CD8 T cells in Susac syndrome. Study-wide background: Blood was drawn from patients with Susac syndrome. At that point, they were therapy-naive, on corticosteroids, or on intravenous immunoglobulin alone. The study's findings and limits: Expansion of Susac CD8+ clones peaked in TEMRA cells and in active patients.

Sequencing of TCR beta covered CD8+ and CD4+ T cells obtained from blood. V is TRBV2 and J is TRBJ1-5, with TRBD1 identical over 7 bases. Sequenced sample: CD8+ T cells from PBMCs. The receptor was derived from a human donor with Susac syndrome. For the CDR3, the DNA is TGTGCCAGCAGTGAAAACAGGGGAAATCAGCCCCAGCATTTT. It is translated as CASSENRGNQPQHF.